The clone carrying this T cell receptor (beta chain) has more than one count but fewer than ten. Its antigen remains unknown. This record comes from a study of post-analysis software for immune sequencing data. General study points: Relative to controls, patients with multiple sclerosis showed significantly lower normalized Chao1 diversity. When patients were compared with controls, 4 or 5 TRBV segments were more frequent, TRBV5-6, TRBV5-1 and TRBV20-1 among them.

The library was made from cDNA and included unique molecular identifiers. TCRdb recomputed calls from the PCR reads with MiXCR, one row per CDR3 protein. The data contain some 690,000 distinct CDR3 sequences, 25% to 30% of them singletons. V lost 4 bases, J lost 0 bases, and 20 bases lay in between. Per the germline V gene, CDR1 is SGHTS and CDR2 is YDEGEE. The CDR3 totals 18 residues. This sequence joins TRBV5-8 and TRBJ2-1; D might be TRBD2 (5 bases). This TCR came from a girl between 10 and 17 years old with multiple sclerosis. The specimen was blood. The CDR3 sequence is CASSHRMASSGSYNEQFF. CDR3 nucleotide sequence: TGTGCCAGCAGCCACCGGATGGCTAGCTCGGGCTCCTACAATGAGCAGTTCTTC.